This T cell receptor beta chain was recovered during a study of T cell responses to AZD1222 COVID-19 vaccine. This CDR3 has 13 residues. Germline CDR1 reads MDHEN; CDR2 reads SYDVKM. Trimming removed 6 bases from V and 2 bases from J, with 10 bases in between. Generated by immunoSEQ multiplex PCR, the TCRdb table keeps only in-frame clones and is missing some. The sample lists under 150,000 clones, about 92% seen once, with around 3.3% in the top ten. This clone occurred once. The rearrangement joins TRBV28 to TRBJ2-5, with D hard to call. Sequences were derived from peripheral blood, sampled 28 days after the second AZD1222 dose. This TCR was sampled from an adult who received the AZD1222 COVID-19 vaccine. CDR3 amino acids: CASRSGTQETQYF. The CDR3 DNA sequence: TGTGCCAGCAGGTCGGGCACTCAAGAGACCCAGTACTTC.